The 22 T cell receptor beta chains presented below share a single source sample, sequenced in a study of cytomegalovirus exposure and HLA in healthy donors. PCR employed 60 Vbeta and 13 Jbeta primers. Libraries were prepared by immunoSEQ multiplex PCR; TCRdb keeps only in-frame clonotypes and omits some of them. The sample yields 150,000 or so clones, about 79% seen once. Input material: PBMCs. These receptors all stem from a man aged 50-60 years in good health and CMV-seropositive.

The rearrangement links TRBV5-1 to TRBJ1-1; TRBD1 matches 12 bases. The V segment lost 4 bases and the J segment 6 bases; nucleotides outside the gene matches: 7. This CDR3 is built from 15 residues. The germline V gene encodes CDR1 SGHRS and CDR2 YFSETQ. CDR3 sequence (DNA): TGCGCCAGCAGCCTCCAGGGACAGGGGGCCTCTGAAGCTTTCTTT. This translates into CASSLQGQGASEAFF.

The gene calls are TRBV10-1 and TRBJ2-3, with TRBD2 matching 9 bases. V trimming: 5 bases; J trimming: 3 bases; junction bases outside the gene matches: 6. Looked up from germline, CDR1 is WNHNN and CDR2 is SYGVQD (reference sequence). The CDR3 has 15 amino acids. The CDR3 DNA reads TGCGCCAGCAGTAGAACTGCGGGAGGGACAGATACGCAGTATTTT. Translated: CASSRTAGGTDTQYF.

The chain has TRBV7-9 and TRBJ1-1; D uncertain. The CDR3 covers 13 residues. Looked up from germline, CDR1 is SEHNR and CDR2 is FQNEAQ (reference sequence). V dropped 5 bases and J dropped 6 bases, with 13 bases sitting between them. The chain's CDR3 is CASSPVGSPEAFF. DNA of the CDR3: TGTGCCAGCAGCCCAGTAGGGAGCCCTGAAGCTTTCTTT.

The chain carries TRBV4-2 and TRBJ2-3, with 11 bases identical to TRBD2. The CDR3 consists of 17 residues. Trimming at V came to 4 bases and at J to 6 bases, leaving 12 bases not matched to a gene. The germline V gene encodes CDR1 LGHNA and CDR2 YNFKEQ. CDR3 nucleotides: TGTGCCAGCAGCCCCGGAACACTAGCGGGAGTAATCGATACGCAGTATTTT. This translates into CASSPGTLAGVIDTQYF.

The rearrangement links TRBV11-3 to TRBJ1-2; tentatively, D is TRBD1 (6 bases). CDR1 and CDR2 (germline): SGHNT, YENEEA. V was cut by 4 bases and J by 5 bases, with 8 bases left in between. The CDR3 runs 12 residues. The CDR3 DNA is TGTGCCAGCAGCTCGGGACAATATGGCTACACCTTC. Its translation is CASSSGQYGYTF.

This chain links TRBV5-1 with TRBJ2-5, with 8 bases aligning to TRBD2. The CDR3 spans 15 residues. Trimming at V came to 2 bases and at J to 1 base, leaving 4 bases not matched to a gene. Germline-derived CDR1 and CDR2 are SGHRS and YFSETQ. DNA for the CDR3: TGCGCCAGCAGCTTACTCGCGGGGGGCCAAGAGACCCAGTACTTC. Translating gives CASSLLAGGQETQYF.

The chain carries TRBV5-6 and TRBJ1-2; the D is unclear. The CDR3 extends over 13 amino acids. Trimming took off 3 bases at V and 0 bases at J, with 6 bases between the two ends. The V gene's germline CDR1 is SGHDT and CDR2 YYEEEE. The CDR3 DNA sequence: TGTGCCAGCAGCTCCGGGTCTAACTATGGCTACACCTTC. It is translated as CASSSGSNYGYTF.

The chain combines TRBV9 with TRBJ2-3; D might be TRBD2 (7 bases). The CDR3 length is 16 residues. V lost 0 bases and J lost 0, with 11 bases in between. Germline lookup yields CDR1 SGDLS and CDR2 YYNGEE. The CDR3 coding sequence is TGTGCCAGCAGCGTAGGGGGGGGCTATAGCACAGATACGCAGTATTTT. Its translation is CASSVGGGYSTDTQYF.

This rearrangement joins TRBV28 to TRBJ1-1; 7 nucleotides match TRBD1. CDR3 length: 12 residues. V shed 3 bases and J 8 bases; nucleotides not matched to a gene: 3. Germline V gene lookup returns CDR1 MDHEN and CDR2 SYDVKM. CDR3 nucleotide sequence: TGTGCCAGCAGTTTCGACAGGGAAGAAGCTTTCTTT. Residues: CASSFDREEAFF.

The V and J genes are TRBV6-5 and TRBJ1-1; a possible D gene is TRBD1 (6 bases). Trimming removed 5 bases at V and 5 bases at J, with 12 bases between. Germline values: CDR1 MNHEY, CDR2 SVGAGI. The CDR3 runs 13 residues. CDR3 nucleotide sequence: TGTGCCAGCAGTCACGGAAGGGGGACTGAAGCTTTCTTT. Translated, it gives CASSHGRGTEAFF.

J is TRBJ2-7 and V is TRBV27; 7 nucleotides line up with TRBD1. The CDR3 extends over 14 amino acids. The germline CDR1 and CDR2 sequences are MNHEY and SMNVEV (reference sequence). Germline trimming cut 6 bases from V and 0 bases from J; bases unmatched to any gene: 5. DNA of the CDR3: TGTGCCAGCAGCAAGACAGGGAGCTCCTACGAGCAGTACGTC. Translated, it gives CASSKTGSSYEQYV.

CDR3 DNA: TGTGCAAGTCGCTTGCTAGCCACAGGGGGCAGGGATACGCAGTATTTT. Its protein is CASRLLATGGRDTQYF. V and J are TRBV12-2 and TRBJ2-3; the table calls TRBD1, which could not be checked here. TRBV12-2 represents a pseudogene. This CDR3 has 16 amino acids.

The chain is built from TRBV18 and TRBJ1-2, with TRBD1 identical over 8 bases. Germline trimming cut 4 bases from V and 2 bases from J; bases unmatched to any gene: 9. This CDR3 has 16 amino acids. The germline V gene encodes CDR1 KGHSH and CDR2 LQKENI. In nucleotides, the CDR3 is TGTGCCAGCTCACGGGGGACAGGATTTGACAACTATGGCTACACCTTC. Translation gives CASSRGTGFDNYGYTF.

The rearrangement uses TRBV28 and TRBJ2-1; 13 nucleotides align to TRBD2. V lost 2 bases, J lost 4 bases, and 8 bases stayed unmatched. Germline V CDR1 and CDR2: MDHEN, SYDVKM. This CDR3 has 18 amino acids. DNA of the CDR3: TGTGCCAGCAGTTTAGGGGTTATGGGACTAGCGGGATACAATGAGCAGTTCTTC. It encodes CASSLGVMGLAGYNEQFF.

The chain uses TRBV19 and TRBJ1-6; the D is unclear. With 7 bases removed from V and 7 bases from J, the gap between germline ends came to 17 bases. Per the germline V gene, CDR1 is LNHDA and CDR2 is SQIVND (reference sequence). CDR3 length equals 15 residues. The DNA of the CDR3 is TGTGCCAGTACCCCAGGAGGCTACGAAAATTCACCCCTCCACTTT. As protein: CASTPGGYENSPLHF.

This clone has only a few counts. The J gene is TRBJ1-5, the V gene TRBV6-1; perhaps TRBD1 as D (6 bases). The germline gives CDR1 MNHNS, CDR2 SASEGT. V lost 6 bases to trimming and J lost 0 bases, with 9 bases between them. The CDR3 consists of 14 residues. CDR3 DNA: TGTGCCAGCAGGACAGGTTTTAGCAATCAGCCCCAGCATTTT. Its protein is CASRTGFSNQPQHF.

The chain carries TRBV6-5 and TRBJ1-1; no reliable D call. Trimming stripped 6 bases from V and 1 base from J, with 9 bases between. The CDR3 runs 13 residues. Per germline, CDR1 MNHEY and CDR2 SVGAGI. CDR3 residues: CASSRAENTEAFF. As DNA, the CDR3 is TGTGCCAGCAGCCGAGCGGAGAACACTGAAGCTTTCTTT.

This chain joins TRBV15 and TRBJ2-5; D not certain. Looked up from germline, CDR1 is LNHNV and CDR2 is YYDKDF (reference sequence). Trimming removed 1 base from V and 5 bases from J, with 17 bases in between. The CDR3 covers 16 residues. CDR3 residues: CATSRAPRRVYETQYF. Here the CDR3 DNA reads TGTGCCACCAGCAGAGCTCCCCGAAGAGTATATGAGACCCAGTACTTC.

The rearrangement uses TRBV9 and TRBJ1-2; TRBD1 matches at 7 bases. Germline V gene lookup returns CDR1 SGDLS and CDR2 YYNGEE. The CDR3 has 13 residues. Trimming cost V 0 bases and J 7 bases; bases outside gene matches: 3. This CDR3 is CASSVGQGSGYTF. CDR3 coding DNA: TGTGCCAGCAGCGTAGGACAGGGAAGTGGCTACACCTTC.

The genes are TRBV19 and TRBJ2-1; 8 nucleotides agree with TRBD1. V shed 3 bases and J 3 bases; nucleotides not matched to a gene: 4. Germline CDR1 reads LNHDA; CDR2 reads SQIVND (reference sequence). The CDR3 is 15 residues long. CDR3 nucleotide sequence: TGTGCCAGTAGTATCGACAGGGGTCTCTACAATGAGCAGTTCTTC. It encodes CASSIDRGLYNEQFF.

V usage is TRBV28 and J usage is TRBJ1-1; maybe TRBD1 (5 bases). Germline values: CDR1 MDHEN, CDR2 SYDVKM. The CDR3 runs 14 residues. The V end lost 6 bases, the J end lost 2 bases, and 13 bases lay between the germline ends. Here the CDR3 DNA reads TGTGCCAGCAGCCCGAACAGGTTTAACACTGAAGCTTTCTTT. This translates into CASSPNRFNTEAFF.

The V and J genes are TRBV9 and TRBJ2-7; 7 positions agree with TRBD1. Per the germline V gene, CDR1 is SGDLS and CDR2 is YYNGEE. With 0 bases clipped from V and 3 bases from J, the junction kept 6 bases outside the gene matches. The CDR3 has 15 amino acids. DNA for the CDR3: TGTGCCAGCAGCGTAGGACAGGGTGGGGGCTACGAGCAGTACTTC. It translates to CASSVGQGGGYEQYF.